A single T cell receptor beta chain is shown here with its context. The antigen is unknown. The data were obtained in a study of identifying expanded T cells in peripheral blood. General observations from the study: About 1.2 clones differed between technical replicates, versus 16.4 and 19 over time.

TCRdb's table, derived via immunoSEQ multiplex PCR, lists solely in-frame clones and lacks some. The sample yields about 100,000 clones, 80% to 90% seen once. The CDR3 spans 15 residues. The germline CDR1 and CDR2 sequences are LNHDA and SQIVND (reference sequence). Trimming stripped 4 bases from V and 0 bases from J, with 10 bases between. The chain is built from TRBV19 and TRBJ2-1; D is perhaps TRBD1 or TRBD2 (5 bases each). This TCR was recovered from a person between 18 and 75 years old in good health. The sample taken for sequencing was blood. In nucleotides, the CDR3 is TGTGCCAGTAGTAAGGTGGGACGCTCCTACAATGAGCAGTTCTTC. Residues: CASSKVGRSYNEQFF.